The 8 T cell receptor beta chains given below trace back to one sample, sequenced in a study of CD4 T cells in relation to SARS-CoV-2 and coronaviruses. The unexposed donors gave CD4+ T cells in about 2010-2019, prior to COVID-19. Libraries were prepared by immunoSEQ multiplex PCR; TCRdb keeps only in-frame clonotypes and omits some of them. This sample carries under 65,000 clones, about nine tenths of them seen once, and the ten largest clones take approximately 1.4%. Sample: memory CD4+ T cells from PBMCs. The receptors were sampled from a human donor in good health.

J is TRBJ2-3 and V is TRBV11-2; either TRBD1 or TRBD2 may fit D (5 bases each). Germline CDR1 SGHAT, CDR2 FQNNGV. With 5 bases removed from V and 4 bases from J, the gap between germline ends came to 10 bases. This CDR3 spans 13 amino acids. CDR3 in amino acids: CASSRGVADTQYF. CDR3 nucleotides: TGTGCCAGCAGCCGAGGGGTAGCAGATACGCAGTATTTT.

This clone occurred a few times. The CDR3 DNA reads TGTGCCAGCAGTGAACAGGGGGCATGGACTGAAGCTTTCTTT. Its protein product is CASSEQGAWTEAFF. V and J are TRBV2 and TRBJ1-1; TRBD1 matches 8 bases. This CDR3 is 14 amino acids long. Per the germline V gene, CDR1 is SNHLY and CDR2 is FYNNEI. The junction had 4 bases not matched to a gene; V was cut back by 2 bases and J by 5 bases.

The chain joins TRBV5-1 to TRBJ2-6, with 9 bases aligning to TRBD1. The CDR3 is 18 amino acids. With V trimmed by 4 bases and J by 1 base, 9 bases remained unmatched. The germline CDR1 and CDR2 sequences are SGHRS and YFSETQ. CDR3: CASSNRDRVESGANVLTF. CDR3 sequence (DNA): TGCGCCAGCAGCAACCGGGACAGGGTTGAATCTGGGGCCAACGTCCTGACTTTC.

The J gene is TRBJ2-7, the V gene TRBV18; D gene ambiguous. The V gene lost 3 bases and the J gene lost 1 base, with 7 bases spanning the gap. From germline, CDR1 is KGHSH and CDR2 LQKENI. The CDR3 covers 13 residues. This CDR3 reads CASSPGQSYEQYF. DNA for the CDR3: TGTGCCAGCTCACCGGGCCAGTCCTACGAGCAGTACTTC.

The V and J genes are TRBV2 and TRBJ2-2; TRBD2 matches 8 bases. In germline, CDR1 is SNHLY, CDR2 FYNNEI. The CDR3 length is 15 residues. V was pared by 5 bases and J by 4 bases, with 6 bases of the junction left unmatched. The DNA for the CDR3 is TGTGCCAGCAGTCCCAGGGCGGGGGGCACCGGGGAGCTGTTTTTT. Protein: CASSPRAGGTGELFF.

The chain uses TRBV6-5 and TRBJ1-5; D is undetermined. Germline values: CDR1 MNHEY, CDR2 SVGAGI. The CDR3 has 13 amino acids. Trimming pared 6 bases from V and 10 bases from J, leaving 16 bases between. The CDR3 region is CASSLERSRPQHF. The DNA for the CDR3 is TGTGCCAGCAGCTTAGAACGCTCTCGCCCCCAGCATTTT.

The chain uses TRBV27 and TRBJ2-1; 8 nucleotides match TRBD2. The CDR3 covers 17 residues. Trimming at V came to 5 bases and at J to 9 bases, leaving 18 bases not matched to a gene. Germline V gene lookup returns CDR1 MNHEY and CDR2 SMNVEV (reference sequence). The CDR3 is CASSPSRMVAGSSEQFF. In DNA form, the CDR3 reads TGTGCCAGCAGTCCCTCCCGTATGGTAGCGGGGTCCTCTGAGCAGTTCTTC.

The chain combines TRBV28 with TRBJ1-3; no definite D call. Deletions cut 3 bases from V and 2 bases from J, with 11 bases between. The CDR3 length is 15 residues. Per germline, CDR1 MDHEN and CDR2 SYDVKM. In DNA, the CDR3 is TGTGCCAGCAGTTTGCGCCTGAGGCCTGGAAACACCATATATTTT. Its protein is CASSLRLRPGNTIYF. The full variable domain, with the rest looked up from reference TRBV28 and TRBJ1-3, is DVKVTQSSRYLVKRTGEKVFLECVQDMDHENMFWYRQDPGLGLRLIYFSYDVKMKEKGDIPEGYSVSREKKERFSLILESASTNQTSMYLCASSLRLRPGNTIYFGEGSWLTVV.